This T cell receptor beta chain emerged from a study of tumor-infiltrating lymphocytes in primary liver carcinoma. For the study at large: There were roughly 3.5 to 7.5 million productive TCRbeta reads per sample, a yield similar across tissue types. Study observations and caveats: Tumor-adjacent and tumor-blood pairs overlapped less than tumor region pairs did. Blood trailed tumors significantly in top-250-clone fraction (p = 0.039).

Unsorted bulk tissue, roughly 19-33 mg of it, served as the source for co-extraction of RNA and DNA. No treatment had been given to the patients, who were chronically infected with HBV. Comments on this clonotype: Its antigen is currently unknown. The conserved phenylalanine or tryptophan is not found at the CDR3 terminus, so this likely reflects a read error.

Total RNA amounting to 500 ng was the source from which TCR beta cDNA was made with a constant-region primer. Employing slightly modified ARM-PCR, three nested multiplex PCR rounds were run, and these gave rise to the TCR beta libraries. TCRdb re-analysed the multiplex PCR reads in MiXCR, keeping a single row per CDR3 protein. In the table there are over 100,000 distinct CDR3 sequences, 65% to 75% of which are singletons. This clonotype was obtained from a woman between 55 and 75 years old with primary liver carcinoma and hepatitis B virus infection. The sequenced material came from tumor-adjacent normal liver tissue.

The CDR3 bases are TGCAGGGTCTGGGCCCCGAACACTGAAGCTTTCTTG. It translates to CRVWAPNTEAFL. The chain is built from TRBV29-1 and TRBJ1-1; D is ambiguous. In germline, CDR1 is SQVTM, CDR2 ANQGSEA. The length of the CDR3 is 12 residues.